One and the same sample provided the 11 T cell receptor beta chains below, sequenced in a study of OX40 agonist ivuxolimab in advanced cancers. The repertoire was sequenced with immunoSEQ multiplex PCR; TCRdb's copy has only in-frame clones and lacks some. The data contain some 41,000 clones, around 86% of them singletons. Sequencing used CD4+ or CD8+ T cells sorted from blood, obtained in a trial of the OX40 agonist ivuxolimab. The receptors were gathered from an adult with an advanced solid tumor such as melanoma, head and neck, liver or kidney cancer.

This clone was seen a few times. The genes are TRBV5-4 and TRBJ1-2, with D possibly TRBD1 on 5 matching bases. The CDR3 is 13 residues long. Germline-derived CDR1 and CDR2 are SGHNT and YYREEE (reference sequence). Trimming removed 4 bases at V and 7 bases at J, with 14 bases between. The CDR3 DNA sequence: TGTGCCAGCAGCCCATCAGGGACGCGTGGCTACACCTTC. Protein product: CASSPSGTRGYTF.

This chain links TRBV28 with TRBJ1-4, with no clear D. This CDR3 has 15 amino acids. CDR1 MDHEN and CDR2 SYDVKM come from the germline V gene. With 8 bases removed from V and 0 bases from J, the gap between germline ends came to 13 bases. CDR3 coding DNA: TGTGCCAGCCTGGGGTGGGATGCAACTAATGAAAAACTGTTTTTT. Translated, it gives CASLGWDATNEKLFF.

A remark on this clone: The junction does not match germline at one end; this may be a read error. The chain recombines TRBV7-7 with TRBJ2-2, with D possibly matching TRBD1 (7 bases). This CDR3 has 15 residues. The germline gives CDR1 SSHAT, CDR2 FNYEAQ (reference sequence). The CDR3 nucleotides are TGTGCTAGCAGCTTTAGTCAGGGGGGCACCGGGGAGCTGTTTTTT. It yields the protein CASSFSQGGTGELFF.

J is TRBJ2-7 and V is TRBV19; D tentatively fits TRBD1 or TRBD2 (5 bases each). Germline values: CDR1 LNHDA, CDR2 SQIVND (reference sequence). Trimming pared 1 base from V and 2 bases from J, leaving 12 bases between. This CDR3 contains 15 residues. CDR3 sequence (DNA): TGTGCCAGTAGTATAGGAGGGGTCGGGCCCTACGAGCAGTACTTC. It translates to CASSIGGVGPYEQYF.

This chain connects TRBV9 to TRBJ2-4, with 11 bases lining up with TRBD2. The CDR3 covers 13 residues. Unmatched junction bases numbered 2, after V lost 3 bases and J lost 9 bases. CDR1 SGDLS and CDR2 YYNGEE come from the germline V gene. The CDR3 coding sequence is TGTGCCAGCAGCGGTGGGACTAGCGGCATTCAGTACTTC. Residues: CASSGGTSGIQYF.

The chain employs TRBV4-1 and TRBJ2-4; no firm D call. From germline, CDR1 is MGHRA and CDR2 YSYEKL. This CDR3 is built from 17 residues. V was shortened by 4 bases and J by 0 bases, with 16 bases between the two germline ends. Here the CDR3 DNA reads TGCGCCAGCAGCCCAGACGGCAGAACCTTAGCCAAAAACATTCAGTACTTC. Translation gives CASSPDGRTLAKNIQYF.

The table lists this clone with a few counts. CDR3 coding DNA: TGTGCCAGCAGCCCTGGGACTAGCGGGGCCCGGGCAGATACGCAGTATTTT. Protein product: CASSPGTSGARADTQYF. The chain carries TRBV5-6 and TRBJ2-3; 13 positions agree with TRBD2. The germline gives CDR1 SGHDT, CDR2 YYEEEE. Losses at the gene ends were 4 bases for V and 4 bases for J; bases not matched to a gene: 9. The CDR3 consists of 17 residues.

This chain joins TRBV7-9 and TRBJ1-2, with D maybe TRBD1 (5 bases). The CDR3 is 14 residues long. Deletions cut 5 bases from V and 2 bases from J, with 12 bases between. The germline CDR1 and CDR2 sequences are SEHNR and FQNEAQ (reference sequence). Here the CDR3 reads CASSRGSINYGYTF. CDR3 sequence (DNA): TGTGCCAGCAGCCGGGGGTCAATCAACTATGGCTACACCTTC.

The CDR3 DNA sequence: TGTGCCAGCCGCCCTCCGAACACCGGGGAGCTGTTTTTT. Translating it yields CASRPPNTGELFF. The J gene is TRBJ2-2, the V gene TRBV6-5, with D uncertain. The CDR3 totals 13 residues. V lost 8 bases and J 0 bases, leaving 7 bases between the germline ends. Germline V CDR1 and CDR2: MNHEY, SVGAGI.

This clone was found once. Sequence at one end of the junction differs from germline and may be a read error. The chain has TRBV7-7 and TRBJ2-5; 10 positions match TRBD1. Germline V gene data show CDR1 as SSHAT and CDR2 as FNYEAQ (reference sequence). The CDR3 extends over 14 amino acids. CDR3 residues: CASSPGTGEETQYF. As DNA, the CDR3 is TGTGCTAGCAGCCCAGGGACAGGGGAAGAGACCCAGTACTTC.

The V gene is TRBV5-8, the J gene TRBJ1-1, with D possibly TRBD1 on 6 matching bases. V was clipped by 1 base and J by 4 bases, with 11 bases between them. This CDR3 spans 14 amino acids. CDR1 and CDR2 (germline): SGHTS, YDEGEE. The CDR3 nucleotides are TGTGCCAGCAGCTTGAGTGACAGGATCACTGAAGCTTTCTTT. Its protein product is CASSLSDRITEAFF.